Below, 20 T cell receptor beta chains from the same sample are listed, as sequenced in a study of T cell changes during pregnancy in multiple sclerosis. The data were produced by immunoSEQ multiplex PCR, yet TCRdb's version contains in-frame clones alone and is incomplete. The sample carries 45,000 to 60,000 clones, roughly 90% recorded once. The sample was CD8+ T cells from peripheral blood mononuclear cells, taken before pregnancy. The receptors stem from a female donor with multiple sclerosis, enrolled in a pregnancy study.

This clone was detected once. CDR3 amino acids: CASSARQGGVGYGYTF. CDR3 bases: TGTGCCAGTAGTGCTCGACAGGGAGGAGTGGGCTATGGCTACACCTTC. V usage is TRBV19 and J usage is TRBJ1-2, with TRBD1 identical over 7 bases. Germline V lookup: CDR1 LNHDA, CDR2 SQIVND (reference sequence). Unmatched junction bases numbered 13, after V lost 5 bases and J lost 4 bases. The CDR3 has 16 residues.

The chain combines TRBV9 with TRBJ1-1, with TRBD1 matching over 10 bases. Germline loops: CDR1 SGDLS, CDR2 YYNGEE. V lost 0 bases and J lost 6; bases outside the gene matches: 2. The CDR3 totals 14 residues. As DNA, the CDR3 is TGTGCCAGCAGCGTAGCTGGACAGGGGGCTGAAGCTTTCTTT. Its translation: CASSVAGQGAEAFF.

Only one count was recorded for this clone. The chain links TRBV7-2 to TRBJ2-7; perhaps TRBD1 as D (6 bases). The length of the CDR3 is 13 residues. Germline V gene sequence: CDR1 SGHTA, CDR2 FQGNSA. Trimming removed 3 bases from V and 3 bases from J, with 9 bases in between. For the CDR3, the DNA is TGTGCCAGCAGCTTTACAGGGTACTACGAGCAGTACTTC. It encodes CASSFTGYYEQYF.

This clone was counted between two and nine times. This chain uses TRBV4-3 with TRBJ2-3; TRBD2 might be the D (6 bases). This CDR3 is built from 16 residues. V gave up 1 base and J gave up 3 bases, with 14 bases separating them. Per the germline V gene, CDR1 is LGHNA and CDR2 is YSLEER. CDR3 bases: TGCGCCAGCAGCCAAGCGGTGGCAGGGAGGACAGATACGCAGTATTTT. Its protein product is CASSQAVAGRTDTQYF.

The chain joins TRBV30 to TRBJ1-5; the match to TRBD1 covers 8 bases. The V and J ends lost 2 bases and 3 bases, in that order; junction bases with no gene match: 6. This CDR3 has 15 amino acids. Looked up from germline, CDR1 is GTSNPN and CDR2 is SVGIG (reference sequence). The CDR3 sequence is CAWSLGQGLNQPQHF. For the CDR3, the DNA is TGTGCCTGGAGTCTCGGACAGGGACTCAATCAGCCCCAGCATTTT.

This clone was recorded once. The chain is built from TRBV7-2 and TRBJ2-7; D is unresolved. V shed 3 bases and J shed 2 bases, with 5 bases lying between them. Germline lookup yields CDR1 SGHTA and CDR2 FQGNSA. CDR3 length equals 12 residues. The CDR3 nucleotides read TGTGCCAGCAGCTTCTCCCCCTACGAGCAGTACTTC. Encoded protein: CASSFSPYEQYF.

J is TRBJ2-1 and V is TRBV7-8; 7 bases match TRBD2. Trimming removed 4 bases from V and 2 bases from J; junction bases left unmatched: 8. The CDR3 contains 16 residues. Germline V CDR1 and CDR2: SGHVS, FQNEAQ. The CDR3 DNA sequence: TGTGCCAGCAGCTCGAGCGGGGCGGGGGCCTACAATGAGCAGTTCTTC. It encodes CASSSSGAGAYNEQFF.

The rearrangement joins TRBV7-2 to TRBJ2-7; D is possibly TRBD1 (5 bases). CDR1 and CDR2 from the germline V gene are SGHTA and FQGNSA. The CDR3 is made up of 14 amino acids. V lost 1 base and J lost 2, with 9 bases in between. The CDR3 nucleotides are TGTGCCAGCAGCTTAGTTGGCAGGGCCTACGAGCAGTACTTC. It encodes CASSLVGRAYEQYF.

J is TRBJ1-1 and V is TRBV7-2, with D tentatively TRBD1 (6 bases). CDR3 length: 13 residues. The V and J ends lost 5 bases and 10 bases respectively, with 17 bases between them. Germline-derived CDR1 and CDR2 are SGHTA and FQGNSA. The CDR3 sequence is CASSPKQGFSAFF. Here the CDR3 DNA reads TGTGCCAGCAGCCCAAAACAGGGTTTTTCAGCTTTCTTT.

The rearrangement uses TRBV7-2 and TRBJ2-3; 9 bases are shared with TRBD2. Germline values: CDR1 SGHTA, CDR2 FQGNSA. Trimming took 4 bases from V and 0 from J; bases not matched to a gene: 14. The CDR3 spans 19 residues. CDR3 sequence: CASSSEAPFAGGSTDTQYF. As DNA, the CDR3 is TGTGCCAGCAGCTCCGAAGCCCCTTTTGCGGGGGGGAGCACAGATACGCAGTATTTT.

CDR3 protein: CASSSSEQGTNEKLFF. DNA for the CDR3: TGCGCCAGCAGCTCCTCCGAACAGGGGACTAATGAAAAACTGTTTTTT. This chain uses TRBV5-1 with TRBJ1-4, with 7 bases that match TRBD1. J gave up 2 bases and V 3 bases, and 7 bases lay outside the gene matches. This CDR3 has 16 amino acids. Germline loops: CDR1 SGHRS, CDR2 YFSETQ.

This sequence joins TRBV9 and TRBJ2-7; no firm D call. From germline, CDR1 is SGDLS and CDR2 YYNGEE. Trimming cost V 0 bases and J 6 bases, with 7 bases left between them. The CDR3 totals 12 residues. As DNA, the CDR3 is TGTGCCAGCAGCGTAGGGTCTACCGAGCAGTACTTC. Translating gives CASSVGSTEQYF.

This chain uses TRBV4-3 with TRBJ1-2, with a possible D match to TRBD1 (5 bases). V was cut by 1 base and J by 8 bases, with 20 bases left in between. The V gene's germline CDR1 is LGHNA and CDR2 YSLEER. CDR3 size: 16 residues. CDR3 coding DNA: TGCGCCAGCAGCCAAGCTTTTACAGGCGGTGAGAGGGGCTACACCTTC. It encodes CASSQAFTGGERGYTF.

The chain has TRBV4-1 and TRBJ2-7; tentatively, D is TRBD2 (5 bases). The germline CDR1 and CDR2 sequences are MGHRA and YSYEKL. V lost 4 bases and J 0 bases, leaving 19 bases between the germline ends. The CDR3 has 17 amino acids. The CDR3 DNA sequence: TGCGCCAGCAGCCTCCTACCCGCGGGCTCGCGCTCCTACGAGCAGTACTTC. Translating it yields CASSLLPAGSRSYEQYF.

The rearrangement links TRBV6-5 to TRBJ1-4; TRBD1 aligns across 9 bases. V shed 8 bases and J 8 bases; nucleotides not matched to a gene: 6. Germline V gene sequence: CDR1 MNHEY, CDR2 SVGAGI. The CDR3 extends over 13 amino acids. The CDR3, as DNA: TGTGCCAGCGGTGACAGGGGGGAAGAAAAACTGTTTTTT. Amino acids: CASGDRGEEKLFF.

The chain joins TRBV2 to TRBJ2-4; D is undetermined. Per germline, CDR1 SNHLY and CDR2 FYNNEI. Trimming took off 3 bases at V and 0 bases at J, with 15 bases between the two ends. The CDR3 consists of 17 residues. The DNA of the CDR3 is TGTGCCAGCAGTGATTCTCTTACAGCCGTAGCCAAAAACATTCAGTACTTC. Residues: CASSDSLTAVAKNIQYF.

This chain uses TRBV11-2 with TRBJ2-7, with D tentatively TRBD2 (5 bases). Germline V lookup: CDR1 SGHAT, CDR2 FQNNGV. The CDR3 spans 14 residues. V was shortened by 2 bases and J by 5 bases, with 13 bases between the two germline ends. The CDR3 spells CASSLSGSGDEQYF. The CDR3 DNA reads TGTGCCAGCAGCTTATCTGGCTCCGGGGACGAGCAGTACTTC.

The gene calls are TRBV9 and TRBJ1-1; the match to TRBD1 covers 8 bases. The CDR3 spans 14 residues. The germline gives CDR1 SGDLS, CDR2 YYNGEE. V lost 4 bases to trimming and J lost 5 bases; unmatched junction nucleotides: 7. This CDR3 is CASSPGQGGTEAFF. The CDR3 DNA follows: TGTGCCAGCAGCCCCGGACAGGGAGGGACTGAAGCTTTCTTT.

This chain joins TRBV7-3 and TRBJ1-1; D perhaps matches TRBD1 (5 bases). The CDR3 has 15 residues. V was shortened by 1 base and J by 11 bases, with 20 bases between the two germline ends. CDR1 SGHTA and CDR2 FQGTGA come from the germline V gene. CDR3 amino acids: CASSLRGVTGDGAFF. In DNA, the CDR3 is TGTGCCAGCAGCTTAAGAGGGGTCACGGGGGATGGTGCTTTCTTT.

The table lists this clone with a count of one. The rearrangement links TRBV7-3 to TRBJ2-1; 8 bases are a match to TRBD2. Trimming cost V 5 bases and J 4 bases; bases outside gene matches: 1. The CDR3 loop spans 13 amino acids. CDR1 and CDR2 (germline): SGHTA, FQGTGA. This CDR3 is CASSRGGYNEQFF. CDR3 nucleotide sequence: TGTGCCAGCAGCCGCGGGGGGTACAATGAGCAGTTCTTC.